This TCR beta chain was identified during a study of spatial heterogeneity in lung cancer (dated by TCRdb to the late 2010s). Looking at the study overall: Beta-chain transcripts were consistently detected in greater numbers than alpha-chain transcripts, which likely reflects a higher abundance of beta-chain transcripts. In the raw uncorrected reads, each unique combination of TCR and UMI appeared more than ten times on average. At surgery, both alpha and beta chains were TCR-sequenced in 200 to 250 tumor regions, 63 to 65 matched nontumor lung samples and just over 55 PBMC samples. In non-small cell lung cancer, the study quantitatively compared TCR alpha and beta repertoires across several tumor regions, matched nontumor lung, and blood. Nonsynonymous mutation counts, determined by whole-exome sequencing of tumor tissue, were related to features of the TCR repertoire.

This clonotype was detected only a few times. Which antigen it targets is not known. Base qualities are missing; no much larger clone stands one base away. Summary of the overall study and its limitations: Ubiquitous expanded tumor TCRs were detected in blood more often at tumor resection than at routine follow-up. Confirming at a functional level the hypothesis that regional TCRs recognize regional mutations was considered to require additional single-cell paired TCR alpha and beta sequencing.

The library relied on 5' RACE. Sequencing used a NextSeq 500. The TCR library protocol attached a unique molecular identifier to each TCR cDNA molecule to allow correction of PCR and sequencing errors. As for the authors' bioinformatics: TCR identification, UMI-based error correction and CDR3 extraction were performed with Decombinator tools. TCRs above a frequency of 2 per 1,000, corresponding to the top 1% of the tumor frequency distribution, were defined as expanded. Each repertoire was subsampled 100 times to 5,000 TCRs, after which Renyi diversity was computed with the R vegan package. CDR3 similarity networks were constructed using string-kernel similarity of amino acid triplets, with links drawn between CDR3s whose pairwise similarity was above 0.82. The public reads were reprocessed in TCRdb via fastp at Q25 and MiXCR, keeping in-frame beta chains. Entries are consolidated by CDR3 protein sequence, retaining the most common genes and DNA. The V and J calls and clone size are TCRdb's, not the authors'. The sample includes 50,000 to 65,000 distinct CDR3 sequences, with 7% to 10% observed a single time. The top ten clones comprise about 16% of the sample.

Taken from the germline V gene (reference sequence), the CDR1 and CDR2 loops are DFQATT and SNEGSKA. There are 15 amino acids in the CDR3, from cysteine to phenylalanine inclusive. The read is trimmed to its CDR3 DNA, 45 bases read in frame from base 1. The junction carries 21 bases between V and J, which are trimmed by 7 bases and 5 bases respectively. Per the publication, the time point label means: sample taken at primary tumor resection. TCR sequencing used whole RNA extracted from tumor and nontumor lung tissue, or from cryopreserved PBMC samples, without cell sorting. Donors were under 95 patients with early-stage, untreated non-small cell lung cancer from the lung TRACERx cohort. Patients were selected for TCR sequencing only if sufficient RNA was available from at least two tumor regions.

The sequences come from PBMCs, collected at surgery. The rearranged segments are TRBV20-1 and TRBJ1-5; TRBD1 is a possible D gene, resting on 5 matching bases. This TCR came from a female donor with early-stage non-small cell lung cancer. The DNA is as follows: TGCAGTGTCGAATCGCGAGGGCGAGGGGATCAGCCCCAGCATTTT. It translates as CSVESRGRGDQPQHF.